This record looks at one TCR beta chain sequence and its context. Antigen specificity is unknown. The CDR3 totals 15 residues. Germline lookup yields CDR1 MNHEY and CDR2 SMNVEV (reference sequence). The sample comes from a study of blood T cells in healthy people across ages. Study conclusions and caveats: Estimated diversity that came from one million T cells was considered an underestimate. Diversity of TCR beta per million T cells declined in a roughly linear way with age. The study found more naive CD4+ cells and higher diversity in long-lived than aged donors. TCR beta diversity correlated strongly with naive T cell percentage.

Then a second PCR, running about 6 to 12 cycles, was carried out with a sample-barcoded 5' primer and a J-beta primer mix. MiXCR, applied by TCRdb to the 5' RACE reads, yields one record per CDR3 protein. The sample lists hundreds of thousands of distinct CDR3 sequences; approximately 49% were seen once. The source material was blood. This chain joins TRBV27 and TRBJ2-4; 9 positions agree with TRBD1. The DNA end is a closer match to TRBJ2-7, so the J assignment may be wrong. The receptor was isolated from a woman aged 55-75 years in good health. Here the CDR3 reads CASAFMGQGSYEQYF. The CDR3 DNA reads as TGTGCCAGCGCCTTTATGGGACAGGGCTCCTACGAGCAGTACTTC.